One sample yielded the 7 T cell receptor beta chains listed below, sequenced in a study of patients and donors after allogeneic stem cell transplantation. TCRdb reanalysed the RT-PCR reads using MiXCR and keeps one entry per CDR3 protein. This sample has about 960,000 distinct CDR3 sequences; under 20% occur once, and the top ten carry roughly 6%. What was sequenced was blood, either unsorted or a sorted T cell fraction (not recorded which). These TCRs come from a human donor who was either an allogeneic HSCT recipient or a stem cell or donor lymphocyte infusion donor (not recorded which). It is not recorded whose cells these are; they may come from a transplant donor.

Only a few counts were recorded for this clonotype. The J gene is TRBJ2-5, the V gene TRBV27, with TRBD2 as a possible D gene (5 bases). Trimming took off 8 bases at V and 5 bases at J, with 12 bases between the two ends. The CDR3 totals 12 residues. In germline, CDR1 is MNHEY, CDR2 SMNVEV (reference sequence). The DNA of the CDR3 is TGTGCCAGCTGGACGGGCGGGGAGACCCAGTACTTC. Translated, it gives CASWTGGETQYF.

The CDR3 sequence is CATSPGQGSVDTQYF. CDR3 DNA sequence: TGTGCCACCAGCCCGGGGCAGGGGAGTGTGGATACGCAGTATTTT. The chain links TRBV15 to TRBJ2-3; tentative D call: TRBD1 (6 bases). Trimming removed 5 bases from V and 6 bases from J, with 18 bases in between. This CDR3 spans 15 amino acids. Germline V CDR1 and CDR2: LNHNV, YYDKDF (reference sequence).

This CDR3 is CAYPSGGPTDTQYF. The CDR3 DNA reads as TGTGCCTACCCTAGCGGGGGCCCCACAGATACGCAGTATTTT. This rearrangement joins TRBV30 to TRBJ2-3; 10 bases are a match to TRBD2. This CDR3 contains 14 residues. Germline CDR1 reads GTSNPN; CDR2 reads SVGIG (reference sequence). V lost 7 bases and J lost 2; bases outside the gene matches: 6.

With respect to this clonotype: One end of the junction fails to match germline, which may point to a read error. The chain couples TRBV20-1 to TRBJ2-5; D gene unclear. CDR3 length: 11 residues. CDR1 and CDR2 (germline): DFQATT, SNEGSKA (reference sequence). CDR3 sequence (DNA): TGCAGTGCTAGGTACCTCGAGACCCAATACTTC. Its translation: CSARYLETQYF.

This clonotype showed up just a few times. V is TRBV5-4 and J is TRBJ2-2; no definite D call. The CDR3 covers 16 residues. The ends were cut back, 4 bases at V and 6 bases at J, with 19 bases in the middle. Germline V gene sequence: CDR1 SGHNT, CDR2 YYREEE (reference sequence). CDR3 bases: TGTGCCAGCAGCCAGGCTGCAGGCCCAACACCCGGGGAGCTGTTTTTT. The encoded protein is CASSQAAGPTPGELFF. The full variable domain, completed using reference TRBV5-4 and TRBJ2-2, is ETGVTQSPTHLIKTRGQQVTLRCSSQSGHNTVSWYQQALGQGPQFIFQYYREEENGRGNFPPRFSGLQFPNYSSELNVNALELDDSALYLCASSQAAGPTPGELFFGEGSRLTVL.

The CDR3 is CASSQATSGGAHEQFF. The CDR3 DNA reads TGCGCCAGCAGCCAAGCCACTAGCGGGGGGGCCCATGAGCAGTTCTTC. The gene calls are TRBV4-3 and TRBJ2-1; 13 nucleotides align to TRBD2. The CDR3 is 16 residues long. Germline lookup yields CDR1 LGHNA and CDR2 YSLEER. The junction had 5 bases not matched to a gene; V was cut back by 1 base and J by 8 bases.

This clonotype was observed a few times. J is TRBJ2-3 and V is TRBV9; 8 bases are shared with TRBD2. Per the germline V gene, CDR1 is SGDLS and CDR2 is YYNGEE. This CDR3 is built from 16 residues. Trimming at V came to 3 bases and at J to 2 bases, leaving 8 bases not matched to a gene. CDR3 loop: CASSERGRPYTDTQYF. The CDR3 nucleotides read TGTGCCAGCAGCGAGCGCGGGAGGCCCTACACAGATACGCAGTATTTT.